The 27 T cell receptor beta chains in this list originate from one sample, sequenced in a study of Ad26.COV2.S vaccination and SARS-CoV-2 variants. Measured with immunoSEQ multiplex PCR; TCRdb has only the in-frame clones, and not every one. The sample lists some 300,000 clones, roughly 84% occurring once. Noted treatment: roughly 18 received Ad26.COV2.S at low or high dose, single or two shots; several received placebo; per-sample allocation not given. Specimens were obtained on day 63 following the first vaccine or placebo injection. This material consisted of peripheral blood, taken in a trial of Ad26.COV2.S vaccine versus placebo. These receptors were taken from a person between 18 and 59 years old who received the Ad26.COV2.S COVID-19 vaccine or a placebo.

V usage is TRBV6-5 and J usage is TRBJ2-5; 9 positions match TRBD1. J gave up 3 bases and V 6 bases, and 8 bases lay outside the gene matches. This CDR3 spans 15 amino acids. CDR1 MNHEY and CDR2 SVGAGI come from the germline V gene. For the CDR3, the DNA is TGTGCCAGCAGCGCACAGACAGGGGGAAAAGAGACCCAGTACTTC. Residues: CASSAQTGGKETQYF.

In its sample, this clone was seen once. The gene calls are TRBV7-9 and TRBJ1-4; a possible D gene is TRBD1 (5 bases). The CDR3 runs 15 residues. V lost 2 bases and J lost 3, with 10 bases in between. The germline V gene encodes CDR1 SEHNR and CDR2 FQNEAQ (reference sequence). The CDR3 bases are TGTGCCAGCAGCTTATCGGGGGGACCTAATGAAAAACTGTTTTTT. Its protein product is CASSLSGGPNEKLFF.

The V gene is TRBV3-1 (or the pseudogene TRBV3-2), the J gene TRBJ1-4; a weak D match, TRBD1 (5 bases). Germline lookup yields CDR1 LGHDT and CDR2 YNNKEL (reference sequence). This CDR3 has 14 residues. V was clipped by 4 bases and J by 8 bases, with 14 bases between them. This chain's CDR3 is CASSLRGRGEKLFF. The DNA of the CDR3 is TGTGCCAGCAGCCTAAGAGGGAGGGGAGAAAAACTGTTTTTT.

Here the CDR3 reads CASTGGGNYGYTF. In nucleotides, the CDR3 is TGTGCCAGCACCGGCGGGGGAAACTATGGCTACACCTTC. The chain combines TRBV6-6 with TRBJ1-2, with a tentative D call TRBD1 (5 bases). Trimming stripped 7 bases from V and 2 bases from J, with 11 bases between. This CDR3 has 13 amino acids. Germline CDR1 is MNHNY and CDR2 is SVGAGI (reference sequence).

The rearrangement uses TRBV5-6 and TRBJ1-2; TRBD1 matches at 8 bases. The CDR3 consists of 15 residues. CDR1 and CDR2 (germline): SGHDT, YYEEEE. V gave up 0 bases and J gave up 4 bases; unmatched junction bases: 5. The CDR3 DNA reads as TGTGCCAGCAGCTTGGGGGGACAGGCCTTCTATGGCTACACCTTC. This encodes CASSLGGQAFYGYTF. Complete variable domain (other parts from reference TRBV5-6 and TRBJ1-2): DAGVTQSPTHLIKTRGQQVTLRCSPKSGHDTVSWYQQALGQGPQFIFQYYEEEERQRGNFPDRFSGHQFPNYSSELNVNALLLGDSALYLCASSLGGQAFYGYTFGSGTRLTVV.

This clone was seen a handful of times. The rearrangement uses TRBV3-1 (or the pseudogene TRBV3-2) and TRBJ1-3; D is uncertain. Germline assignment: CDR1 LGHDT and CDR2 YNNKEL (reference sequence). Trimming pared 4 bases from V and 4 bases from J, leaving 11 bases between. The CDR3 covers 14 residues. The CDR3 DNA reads TGTGCCAGCAGCCGCCTCGGGCAGGGAAACACCATATATTTT. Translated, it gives CASSRLGQGNTIYF.

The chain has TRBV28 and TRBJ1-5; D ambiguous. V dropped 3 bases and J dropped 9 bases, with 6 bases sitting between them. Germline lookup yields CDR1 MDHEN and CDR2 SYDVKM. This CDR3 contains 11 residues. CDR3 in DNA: TGTGCCAGCAGTTTGCAAGGGCCCCAGCATTTT. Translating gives CASSLQGPQHF.

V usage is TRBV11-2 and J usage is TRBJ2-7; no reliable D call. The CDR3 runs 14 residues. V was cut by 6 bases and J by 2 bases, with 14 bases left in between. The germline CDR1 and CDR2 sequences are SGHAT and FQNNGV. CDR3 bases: TGTGCCAGCAGTGAGGTCAAGGGCACCTACGAGCAGTACTTC. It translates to CASSEVKGTYEQYF.

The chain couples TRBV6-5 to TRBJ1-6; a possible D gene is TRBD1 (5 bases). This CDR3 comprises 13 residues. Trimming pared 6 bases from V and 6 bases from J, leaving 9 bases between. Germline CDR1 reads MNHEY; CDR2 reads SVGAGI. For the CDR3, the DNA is TGTGCCAGCAGCGACAGCAGTAATTCACCCCTCCACTTT. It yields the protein CASSDSSNSPLHF.

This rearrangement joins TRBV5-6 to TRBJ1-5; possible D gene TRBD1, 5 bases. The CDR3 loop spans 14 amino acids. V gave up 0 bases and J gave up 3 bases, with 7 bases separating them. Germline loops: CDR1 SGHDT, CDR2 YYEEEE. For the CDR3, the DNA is TGTGCCAGCAGCTTGGACAGGTCCAATCAGCCCCAGCATTTT. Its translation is CASSLDRSNQPQHF.

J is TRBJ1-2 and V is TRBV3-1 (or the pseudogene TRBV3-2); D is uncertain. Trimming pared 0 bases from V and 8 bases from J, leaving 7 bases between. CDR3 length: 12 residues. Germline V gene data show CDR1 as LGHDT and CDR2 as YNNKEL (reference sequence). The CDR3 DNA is TGTGCCAGCAGCCAAGATGGTGGGGGCTACACCTTC. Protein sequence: CASSQDGGGYTF.

CDR3 sequence reads: CASSDWVRGDNEQFF. The CDR3 coding sequence is TGTGCCAGCAGTGACTGGGTCAGGGGTGACAATGAGCAGTTCTTC. The V and J genes are TRBV25-1 and TRBJ2-1, with D perhaps matching TRBD1 (6 bases). Per the germline V gene, CDR1 is MGHDK and CDR2 is SYGVNS. The CDR3 has 15 residues. The germline V and J ends were trimmed by 3 bases and 5 bases, with 14 bases remaining between them.

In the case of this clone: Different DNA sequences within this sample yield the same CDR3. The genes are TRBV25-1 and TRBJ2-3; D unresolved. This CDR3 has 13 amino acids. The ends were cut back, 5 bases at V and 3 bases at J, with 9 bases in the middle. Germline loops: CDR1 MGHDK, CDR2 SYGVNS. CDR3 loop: CASSPGGTDTQYF. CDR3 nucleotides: TGTGCCAGCAGTCCGGGCGGAACAGATACGCAGTATTTT.

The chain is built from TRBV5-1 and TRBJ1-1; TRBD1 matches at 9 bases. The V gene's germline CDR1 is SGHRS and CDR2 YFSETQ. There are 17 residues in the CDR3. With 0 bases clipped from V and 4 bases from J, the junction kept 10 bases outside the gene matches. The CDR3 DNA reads TGCGCCAGCAGCTTGGGGTTAGGGGACAGGGTGGGCACTGAAGCTTTCTTT. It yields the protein CASSLGLGDRVGTEAFF.

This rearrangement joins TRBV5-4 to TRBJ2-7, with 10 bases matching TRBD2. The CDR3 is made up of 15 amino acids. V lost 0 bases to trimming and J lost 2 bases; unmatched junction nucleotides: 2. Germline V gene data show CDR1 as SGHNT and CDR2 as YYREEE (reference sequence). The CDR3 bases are TGTGCCAGCAGCTTGGTAGCGGGGGGACCCTACGAGCAGTACTTC. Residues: CASSLVAGGPYEQYF.

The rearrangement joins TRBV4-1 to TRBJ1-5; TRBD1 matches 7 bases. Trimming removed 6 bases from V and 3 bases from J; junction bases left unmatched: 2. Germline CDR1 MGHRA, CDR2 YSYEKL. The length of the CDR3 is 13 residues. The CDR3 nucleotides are TGCGCCAGCAGTACAGGGGCCAATCAGCCCCAGCATTTT. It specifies CASSTGANQPQHF.

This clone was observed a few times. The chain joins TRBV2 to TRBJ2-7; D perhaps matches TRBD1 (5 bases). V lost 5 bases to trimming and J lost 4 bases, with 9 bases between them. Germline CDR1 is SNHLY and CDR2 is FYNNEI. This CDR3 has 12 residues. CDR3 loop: CASSLDTYEQYF. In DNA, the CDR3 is TGTGCCAGCAGTTTGGACACTTACGAGCAGTACTTC. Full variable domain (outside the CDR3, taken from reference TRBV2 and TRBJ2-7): EPEVTQTPSHQVTQMGQEVILRCVPISNHLYFYWYRQILGQKVEFLVSFYNNEISEKSEIFDDQFSVERPDGSNFTLKIRSTKLEDSAMYFCASSLDTYEQYFGPGTRLTVT.

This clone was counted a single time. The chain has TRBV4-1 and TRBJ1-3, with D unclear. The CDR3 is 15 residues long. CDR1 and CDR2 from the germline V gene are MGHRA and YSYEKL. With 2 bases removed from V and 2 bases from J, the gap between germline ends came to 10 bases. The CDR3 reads CASSQRIFPGNTIYF. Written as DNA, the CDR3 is TGCGCCAGCAGCCAACGGATCTTTCCTGGAAACACCATATATTTT.

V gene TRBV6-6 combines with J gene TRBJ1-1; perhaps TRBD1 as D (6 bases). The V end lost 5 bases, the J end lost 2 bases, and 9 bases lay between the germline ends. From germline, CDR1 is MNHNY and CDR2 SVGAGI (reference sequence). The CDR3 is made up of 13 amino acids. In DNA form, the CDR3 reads TGTGCCAGCAGTCAGGACAGTAACACTGAAGCTTTCTTT. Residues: CASSQDSNTEAFF.

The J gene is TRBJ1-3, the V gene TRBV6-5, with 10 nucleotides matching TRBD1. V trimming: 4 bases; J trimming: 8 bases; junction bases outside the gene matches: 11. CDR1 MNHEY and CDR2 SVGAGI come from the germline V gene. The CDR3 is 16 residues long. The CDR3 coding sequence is TGTGCCAGCAGTTCCCCCTCGACAGGGGGCGAGCACACCATATATTTT. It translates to CASSSPSTGGEHTIYF.

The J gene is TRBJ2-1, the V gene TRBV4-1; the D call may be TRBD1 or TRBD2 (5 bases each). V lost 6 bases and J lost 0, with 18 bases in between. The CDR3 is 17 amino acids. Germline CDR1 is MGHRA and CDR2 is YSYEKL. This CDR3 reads CASRSYGGVVSYNEQFF. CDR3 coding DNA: TGCGCCAGCAGATCATATGGGGGTGTGGTCTCCTACAATGAGCAGTTCTTC.

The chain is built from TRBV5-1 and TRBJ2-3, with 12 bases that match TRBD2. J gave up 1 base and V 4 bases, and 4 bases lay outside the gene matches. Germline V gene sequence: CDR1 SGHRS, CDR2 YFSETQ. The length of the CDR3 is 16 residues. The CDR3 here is CASSAGLAGRTDTQYF. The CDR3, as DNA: TGCGCCAGCAGCGCCGGACTAGCGGGGCGCACAGATACGCAGTATTTT.

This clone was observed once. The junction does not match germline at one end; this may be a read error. CDR3 sequence: CASTVGPGTPRRTDTQYF. In DNA form, the CDR3 reads TGTGCCAGCACCGTAGGCCCGGGGACCCCGAGGCGCACAGATACGCAGTATTTT. The chain employs TRBV9 and TRBJ2-3, with D perhaps assigned TRBD1 or TRBD2 (5 bases each). This CDR3 region has 18 residues. CDR1 is SGDLS, CDR2 YYNGEE, per germline.

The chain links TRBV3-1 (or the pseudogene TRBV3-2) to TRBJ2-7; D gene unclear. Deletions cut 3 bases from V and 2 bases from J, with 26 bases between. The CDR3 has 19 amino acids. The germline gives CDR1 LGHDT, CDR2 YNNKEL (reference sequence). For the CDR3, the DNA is TGTGCCAGCAGCCAGTTGAGTTTCCAGACCTTATGTTCACCCTACGAGCAGTACTTC. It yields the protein CASSQLSFQTLCSPYEQYF.

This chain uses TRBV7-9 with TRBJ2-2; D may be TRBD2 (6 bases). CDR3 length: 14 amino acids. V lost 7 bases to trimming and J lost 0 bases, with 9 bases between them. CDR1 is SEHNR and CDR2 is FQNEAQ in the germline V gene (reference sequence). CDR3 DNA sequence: TGTGCCAGCATATGGGGGGCGAACACCGGGGAGCTGTTTTTT. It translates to CASIWGANTGELFF.

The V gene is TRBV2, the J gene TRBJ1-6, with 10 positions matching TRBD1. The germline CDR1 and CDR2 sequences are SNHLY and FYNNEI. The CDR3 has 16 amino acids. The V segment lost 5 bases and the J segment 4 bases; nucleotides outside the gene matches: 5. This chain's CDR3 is CASSRDRGTYNSPLHF. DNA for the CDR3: TGTGCCAGCAGTAGGGACAGGGGAACGTATAATTCACCCCTCCACTTT.

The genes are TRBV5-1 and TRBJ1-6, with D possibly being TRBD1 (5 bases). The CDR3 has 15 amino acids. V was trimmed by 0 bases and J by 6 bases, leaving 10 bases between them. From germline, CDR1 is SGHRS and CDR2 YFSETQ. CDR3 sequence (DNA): TGCGCCAGCAGCTTGGGAGGGGCAGGTAATTCACCCCTCCACTTT. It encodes CASSLGGAGNSPLHF.